These T cell receptor beta chains were read from a single sample in a study of human T cells and chemical hapten exposure. Each CDR3 protein gets one entry after TCRdb re-called the RACE reads with MiXCR. Of more than 80,000 distinct CDR3 sequences listed, 10% to 14% are singletons. This specimen was whole blood, taken in connection with sensitization to the hapten diphenylcyclopropenone (DPC). All receptors come from a woman in her forties or fifties with alopecia areata. Some clones in this sample may be carry-over from other donors' samples. Both conserved end residues are part of each CDR3. D genes are given only for firm matches. Clone sizes are given selectively: once, few, many, or a class where the clone is expanded.

TRBV5-5	few	13	NA	TRBJ2-1	TGTGCCAGCGGCAGGGGAGGCTGGCCTGAGCAGTTCTTC	CASGRGGWPEQFF
TRBV11-2	many	15	NA	TRBJ1-1	TGTGCCAGCAGCTTAGGGGGAGGGAGAAGCACTGAAGCTTTCTTT	CASSLGGGRSTEAFF
TRBV20-1	many	14	NA	TRBJ1-2	TGCAGTGCTAGAGAGGAAGGGGGGTACTATGGCTACACCTTC	CSAREEGGYYGYTF
TRBV29-1	NA	13	NA	TRBJ2-1	TGCAGCGTTGACGACAGGATTTACAATGAGCAGTTCTTC	CSVDDRIYNEQFF
TRBV5-6	many	14	NA	TRBJ2-3	TGTGCCAGCAGCAGTAGACAGGTGACAGATACGCAGTATTTT	CASSSRQVTDTQYF
TRBV7-6	many	12	NA	TRBJ2-7	TGTGCCAGCAGCTTGGCCGACCGGGACCAGTACTTC	CASSLADRDQYF
TRBV28	few	16	NA	TRBJ2-3	TGTGCCAGCAGTTTCCCGGTGGGGACTAGCACAGATACGCAGTATTTT	CASSFPVGTSTDTQYF
TRBV5-1	many	16	NA	TRBJ2-6	TGCGCCAGCAGCTTGGCGGGGGCGAGCGGGGCCAACGTCCTGACTTTC	CASSLAGASGANVLTF
TRBV6-5	few	15	NA	TRBJ2-1	TGTGCCAGCAGTGAGGGGGGGAAATTATACAATGAGCAGTTCTTC	CASSEGGKLYNEQFF
TRBV28	NA	17	TRBD2	TRBJ2-1	TGTGCCAGCAGTTGGGGCGGGGGGGACAGCCTATACAATGAGCAGTTCTTC	CASSWGGGDSLYNEQFF
TRBV30	few	13	TRBD2	TRBJ2-5	TGTGCCTGGAGCGCGGGAGCGCAAGCGACCCAGTACTTC	CAWSAGAQATQYF
TRBV18	many	17	NA	TRBJ2-6	TGTGCCAGCTCACCACCCAACAGGGTCTCTGGGGCCAACGTCCTGACTTTC	CASSPPNRVSGANVLTF
TRBV10-2	many	17	TRBD2	TRBJ2-2	TGCGCCAGCAGTGAGTCTAGCCTAGCGGGAGTTACCGGGGAGCTGTTTTTT	CASSESSLAGVTGELFF
TRBV28	few	16	NA	TRBJ1-3	TGTGCCAGCAGCCAGCAAGGGGTGAGCTCTGGAAACACCATATATTTT	CASSQQGVSSGNTIYF
TRBV20-1	NA	13	NA	TRBJ2-4	TGCAGTGCTAGAGTGGACGGCCGAAACATTCAGTACTTC	CSARVDGRNIQYF
TRBV3-1	many	13	NA	TRBJ2-5	TGTGCCAGCAGCCAAGAGTTCCAAGAGACCCAGTACTTC	CASSQEFQETQYF